This T cell receptor (beta chain) was sequenced in a study of blood T cells in healthy people across ages. The CDR3 covers 15 residues. After removal of 2 bases from V and 4 bases from J, the junction contained 1 base not matched to a gene. Per germline, CDR1 MNHNY and CDR2 SVGAGI (reference sequence). Primed by a sample-barcoded 5' primer and a J-beta primer mix, a second PCR proceeded for roughly 7 to 12 cycles. Each CDR3 protein is one row after TCRdb ran MiXCR on the 5' RACE reads. This sample has some 900,000 distinct CDR3 sequences, with more than 25% found just once. Study-level points and caveats: Higher naive T cell percentage went strongly together with higher TCR beta diversity. Long-lived donors exceeded aged donors in naive CD4+ cells and diversity.

Comments on this clonotype: The antigen is not known.

The chain carries TRBV6-6 and TRBJ2-2; TRBD2 aligns across 10 bases. The sample comprised blood. The sequence was collected from a woman of 80 years or more in good health. DNA of the CDR3: TGTGCCAGCAGTTACCAGCGGGGGGGCACCGGGGAGCTGTTTTTT. It specifies CASSYQRGGTGELFF.